The 31 T cell receptor beta chains below come from one sample, sequenced in a study of T cells of healthy individuals. TCRdb passed the 5' RACE reads through MiXCR, listing each CDR3 protein once. The sample lists 95,000 to 100,000 distinct CDR3 sequences; 15% to 20% were seen once. Receptor source: a human donor in good health.

This clonotype has more than one count but fewer than ten. The genes are TRBV6-2 or TRBV6-3 and TRBJ2-3; TRBD1 matches at 7 bases. The CDR3 is 15 amino acids. Germline V lookup: CDR1 MNHEY, CDR2 SVGEGT. J was trimmed by 6 bases and V by 3 bases; bases with no gene match: 9. This CDR3 is CASSYPRQGPDTQYF. In nucleotides, the CDR3 is TGTGCCAGCAGTTATCCGCGACAGGGCCCCGATACGCAGTATTTT.

This clonotype appeared many times. J is TRBJ2-6 and V is TRBV21-1; the table assigns TRBD2, which was not confirmed against the DNA. TRBV21-1 is noted as a pseudogene. The CDR3 has 18 residues. The CDR3 loop is CASSKNKGLVPGANVLTF. The CDR3 DNA is TGTGCCAGCAGCAAGAATAAGGGCCTCGTCCCTGGGGCCAACGTCCTGACTTTC.

At least ten counts were recorded for this clonotype. V gene TRBV5-6 combines with J gene TRBJ1-2; D call uncertain. Germline CDR1 SGHDT, CDR2 YYEEEE. There are 15 residues in the CDR3. The ends were cut back, 1 base at V and 10 bases at J, with 20 bases in the middle. The CDR3 nucleotides are TGTGCCAGCAGCTTGTCTTTGAGATTACGGGTGTACTACACCTTC. It translates to CASSLSLRLRVYYTF.

This clonotype came up many times. V and J are TRBV20-1 and TRBJ2-1; 12 bases match TRBD2. Germline CDR1 is DFQATT and CDR2 is SNEGSKA (reference sequence). With 5 bases clipped from V and 6 bases from J, the junction kept 2 bases outside the gene matches. CDR3 length: 13 residues. CDR3 amino acids: CSAQTSGGNEQFF. CDR3 DNA: TGCAGTGCTCAGACTAGCGGGGGCAATGAGCAGTTCTTC.

This clonotype was picked up many times. The chain is built from TRBV7-2 and TRBJ2-7; TRBD1 is a possible D gene (6 bases). Trimming cost V 3 bases and J 0 bases, with 9 bases left between them. This CDR3 contains 14 residues. Germline loops: CDR1 SGHTA, CDR2 FQGNSA. This CDR3 reads CASSFSGDSYEQYF. Written as DNA, the CDR3 is TGTGCCAGCAGCTTCTCAGGGGACTCCTACGAGCAGTACTTC.

This clonotype was seen a few times. V and J are TRBV28 and TRBJ2-2; D not resolved. The V gene lost 5 bases and the J gene lost 6 bases, with 7 bases spanning the gap. Germline-derived CDR1 and CDR2 are MDHEN and SYDVKM. This CDR3 is built from 12 residues. In DNA form, the CDR3 reads TGTGCCAGCAGTACAAGCGCCGGGGAGCTGTTTTTT. Translated: CASSTSAGELFF.

This clonotype was seen a few times. The CDR3 DNA sequence: TGTGCCAGCAGTGTTTTTAGGGCCGCTGAGCAGTACTTC. This sequence encodes CASSVFRAAEQYF. The chain carries TRBV2 and TRBJ2-7; D gene ambiguous. The CDR3 length is 13 residues. The germline V gene has CDR1 SNHLY and CDR2 FYNNEI. V lost 4 bases and J 7 bases, leaving 14 bases between the germline ends.

In this sample, this clonotype turned up a few times. V usage is TRBV10-3 and J usage is TRBJ2-7, with a tentative D call TRBD1 (6 bases). The CDR3 spans 15 residues. V gave up 6 bases and J gave up 6 bases, with 21 bases separating them. Germline loops: CDR1 ENHRY, CDR2 SYGVKD. The CDR3 DNA reads TGTGCCATCAGCCGGGACATCACCAGAGGGGGCGAGCAGTACTTC. This sequence encodes CAISRDITRGGEQYF.

V and J are TRBV20-1 and TRBJ1-6; 9 nucleotides agree with TRBD1. Germline V gives CDR1 DFQATT, CDR2 SNEGSKA (reference sequence). The CDR3 consists of 15 residues. The V segment lost 1 base and the J segment 9 bases; nucleotides outside the gene matches: 7. CDR3 in DNA: TGCAGTGCTAGAGTCCCGGGACAGGGATCTTCACCCCTCCACTTT. Residues: CSARVPGQGSSPLHF.

The chain recombines TRBV4-1 with TRBJ2-3; TRBD2 aligns across 8 bases. After removal of 2 bases from V and 1 base from J, the junction contained 8 bases not matched to a gene. There are 17 residues in the CDR3. Germline CDR1 reads MGHRA; CDR2 reads YSYEKL. In nucleotides, the CDR3 is TGCGCCAGCAGCCAAACCCGTAGCGGGATGGGCACAGATACGCAGTATTTT. This translates into CASSQTRSGMGTDTQYF.

The chain joins TRBV28 to TRBJ1-5; TRBD1 might be the D (5 bases). V lost 7 bases to trimming and J lost 1 base, with 14 bases between them. The CDR3 is made up of 15 amino acids. The germline CDR1 and CDR2 sequences are MDHEN and SYDVKM. CDR3 residues: CASTSSWGSNQPQHF. The DNA for the CDR3 is TGTGCCAGCACTTCGTCCTGGGGGAGCAATCAGCCCCAGCATTTT.

In this sample, this clonotype turned up a few times. The chain has TRBV6-2 or TRBV6-3 and TRBJ2-4; the match to TRBD2 covers 12 bases. This CDR3 contains 16 residues. Unmatched junction bases numbered 3, after V lost 2 bases and J lost 4 bases. Germline CDR1 reads MNHEY; CDR2 reads SVGEGT. CDR3: CASSYRLAGEKNIQYF. For the CDR3, the DNA is TGTGCCAGCAGTTACAGACTAGCGGGGGAGAAAAACATTCAGTACTTC.

This clonotype appeared many times. The CDR3 DNA reads TGTGCTAGTGGCCTCGACAGATACACAGATACGCAGTATTTT. This encodes CASGLDRYTDTQYF. The J gene is TRBJ2-3, the V gene TRBV12-5, with D maybe TRBD1 (5 bases). Germline CDR1 and CDR2: LGHNT and FRNRAP. V was shortened by 6 bases and J by 2 bases, with 12 bases between the two germline ends. The CDR3 length is 14 residues.

This sequence joins TRBV29-1 and TRBJ2-5; TRBD1 matches at 10 bases. Losses at the gene ends were 8 bases for V and 7 bases for J; bases not matched to a gene: 7. This CDR3 is 12 amino acids long. The germline V gene has CDR1 SQVTM and CDR2 ANQGSEA. The CDR3: CSTGQGVGTQYF. CDR3 DNA sequence: TGCAGCACCGGACAGGGGGTTGGGACCCAGTACTTC.

This clonotype was counted a single time. The CDR3, as DNA: TGCAGCGCCGACCGACAGGGGGAGACCCAGTACTTC. Its protein is CSADRQGETQYF. The V call is TRBV29-1, the J call TRBJ2-5; 8 positions match TRBD1. V trimming: 7 bases; J trimming: 5 bases; junction bases outside the gene matches: 6. This CDR3 is 12 amino acids long. The germline CDR1 and CDR2 sequences are SQVTM and ANQGSEA.

The rearrangement uses TRBV12-3 or TRBV12-4 and TRBJ1-1; D uncertain. This CDR3 is 14 amino acids long. Trimming left V 6 bases short and J 1 base short, with 12 bases between. DNA of the CDR3: TGTGCCAGCAGACGGTCAGAGGCGAACACTGAAGCTTTCTTT. Protein: CASRRSEANTEAFF.

The gene calls are TRBV5-1 and TRBJ1-1; D possibly corresponds to TRBD1 (5 bases). In germline, CDR1 is SGHRS, CDR2 YFSETQ. V shed 1 base and J shed 6 bases, with 10 bases lying between them. This CDR3 has 13 amino acids. The DNA of the CDR3 is TGCGCCAGCAGCTTGCCAGGGAGGGCTGAAGCTTTCTTT. As protein: CASSLPGRAEAFF.

The sample holds a few counts of this clonotype. The rearrangement uses TRBV20-1 and TRBJ1-6; D is perhaps TRBD1 (5 bases). Germline CDR1 and CDR2: DFQATT and SNEGSKA (reference sequence). CDR3 length: 14 residues. Trimming took off 6 bases at V and 9 bases at J, with 18 bases between the two ends. The CDR3 here is CSALAGTTGSPLHF. The CDR3 bases are TGCAGTGCCCTTGCCGGGACTACGGGTTCACCCCTCCACTTT.

This clonotype was found many times. The chain links TRBV29-1 to TRBJ2-5, with D possibly being TRBD1 or TRBD2 (5 bases each). V was shortened by 6 bases and J by 4 bases, with 12 bases between the two germline ends. There are 12 residues in the CDR3. Germline V gene sequence: CDR1 SQVTM, CDR2 ANQGSEA. CDR3 in amino acids: CSVSPGPETQYF. The DNA for the CDR3 is TGCAGCGTCTCACCGGGACCAGAGACCCAGTACTTC. Complete variable domain (other parts from reference TRBV29-1 and TRBJ2-5): SAVISQKPSRDICQRGTSLTIQCQVDSQVTMMFWYRQQPGQSLTLIATANQGSEATYESGFVIDKFPISRPNLTFSTLTVSNMSPEDSSIYLCSVSPGPETQYFGPGTRLLVL.

The chain is built from TRBV20-1 and TRBJ2-7, with a weak D call TRBD1 (5 bases). V dropped 3 bases and J dropped 6 bases, with 21 bases sitting between them. Germline values: CDR1 DFQATT, CDR2 SNEGSKA (reference sequence). The CDR3 has 15 residues. This CDR3 reads CSASPFLQGSVEQYF. CDR3 bases: TGCAGTGCTAGCCCCTTCCTTCAGGGTTCGGTCGAGCAGTACTTC.

This clonotype was detected a few times. The chain has TRBV28 and TRBJ1-2, with 10 bases fitting TRBD1. The trim removed 6 bases at V and 5 bases at J, leaving 12 bases unmatched. The CDR3 sequence is 16 residues long. The germline V gene encodes CDR1 MDHEN and CDR2 SYDVKM. Here the CDR3 reads CASSPAGTGVWYGYTF. DNA for the CDR3: TGTGCCAGCAGCCCCGCCGGGACAGGGGTCTGGTATGGCTACACCTTC.

This clonotype was seen more than once but under ten times. The chain employs TRBV5-1 and TRBJ2-7; possibly TRBD1 for D (6 bases). Germline V lookup: CDR1 SGHRS, CDR2 YFSETQ. Trimming stripped 2 bases from V and 3 bases from J, with 18 bases between. The CDR3 spans 16 residues. CDR3: CASSFNRDNIDYEQYF. In DNA, the CDR3 is TGCGCCAGCAGCTTTAACCGGGACAACATAGACTACGAGCAGTACTTC. Full variable domain (missing parts from reference TRBV5-1 and TRBJ2-7): KAGVTQTPRYLIKTRGQQVTLSCSPISGHRSVSWYQQTPGQGLQFLFEYFSETQRNKGNFPGRFSGRQFSNSRSEMNVSTLELGDSALYLCASSFNRDNIDYEQYFGPGTRLTVT.

This chain uses TRBV7-8 with TRBJ1-6; tentatively, D is TRBD1 (5 bases). This CDR3 region has 15 residues. In germline, CDR1 is SGHVS, CDR2 FQNEAQ. Trimming removed 0 bases from V and 5 bases from J, with 8 bases in between. The CDR3 nucleotides read TGTGCCAGCAGCTTAGCGACAGCAAATAATTCACCCCTCCACTTT. Translating it yields CASSLATANNSPLHF.

In DNA form, the CDR3 reads TGTGCCAGCAGCTTAGGGACTCGAGGGTTCAATGAGCAGTTCTTC. Protein product: CASSLGTRGFNEQFF. The rearrangement links TRBV7-2 to TRBJ2-1; TRBD2 is a possible D gene (5 bases). The CDR3 runs to 15 residues. The germline CDR1 and CDR2 sequences are SGHTA and FQGNSA. V lost 1 base and J 6 bases, leaving 13 bases between the germline ends.

The V call is TRBV7-2, the J call TRBJ1-2, with D hard to call. V was shortened by 5 bases and J by 2 bases, with 3 bases between the two germline ends. The CDR3 loop spans 11 amino acids. Germline lookup yields CDR1 SGHTA and CDR2 FQGNSA. The CDR3: CASSANYGYTF. The CDR3 DNA sequence: TGTGCCAGCAGCGCGAACTATGGCTACACCTTC.

This clonotype was picked up a small number of times. The V call is TRBV19, the J call TRBJ2-3, with 7 bases that match TRBD1. V gave up 6 bases and J gave up 3 bases; unmatched junction bases: 12. In germline, CDR1 is LNHDA, CDR2 SQIVND (reference sequence). There are 16 residues in the CDR3. The CDR3 protein is CASSTTGVGGTDTQYF. The CDR3 bases are TGTGCCAGTAGCACCACAGGGGTCGGCGGAACAGATACGCAGTATTTT. Full variable domain (missing parts from reference TRBV19 and TRBJ2-3): DGGITQSPKYLFRKEGQNVTLSCEQNLNHDAMYWYRQDPGQGLRLIYYSQIVNDFQKGDIAEGYSVSREKKESFPLTVTSAQKNPTAFYLCASSTTGVGGTDTQYFGPGTRLTVL.

The chain couples TRBV9 to TRBJ1-1; D possibly corresponds to TRBD1 (5 bases). Trimming took off 0 bases at V and 2 bases at J, with 8 bases between the two ends. Per the germline V gene, CDR1 is SGDLS and CDR2 is YYNGEE. The CDR3 has 14 amino acids. For the CDR3, the DNA is TGTGCCAGCAGCGTAGAGGGGACCAACACTGAAGCTTTCTTT. This encodes CASSVEGTNTEAFF.

Details on this clonotype: One end of the junction fails to match germline, which may point to a read error. The chain combines TRBV20-1 with TRBJ1-5; D call uncertain. The CDR3 has 14 amino acids. Germline CDR1 reads DFQATT; CDR2 reads SNEGSKA (reference sequence). For the CDR3, the DNA is TGCAGTGCGAGAGAGGGCTCGGTGAATCAGCCCCAGCATTTT. Translated, it gives CSAREGSVNQPQHF.

The chain couples TRBV6-2 or TRBV6-3 to TRBJ2-1; a weak D match, TRBD2 (6 bases). V lost 1 base and J 0 bases, leaving 7 bases between the germline ends. Germline values: CDR1 MNHEY, CDR2 SVGEGT. This CDR3 is 15 amino acids long. The DNA of the CDR3 is TGTGCCAGCAGTTACTTGGGACTCTCCTACAATGAGCAGTTCTTC. This gives the protein CASSYLGLSYNEQFF.

This clonotype was picked up many times. This rearrangement joins TRBV27 to TRBJ2-2, with D perhaps TRBD1 (6 bases). Germline values: CDR1 MNHEY, CDR2 SMNVEV (reference sequence). This CDR3 is built from 13 residues. With 4 bases removed from V and 5 bases from J, the gap between germline ends came to 8 bases. Here the CDR3 DNA reads TGTGCCAGCAGTTCCAGGGGAACCGGGGAGCTGTTTTTT. This translates into CASSSRGTGELFF.

This clonotype was picked up a small number of times. The J gene is TRBJ2-1, the V gene TRBV6-2 or TRBV6-3; 10 bases line up with TRBD2. V trimming: 4 bases; J trimming: 0 bases; junction bases outside the gene matches: 9. Germline V gene data show CDR1 as MNHEY and CDR2 as SVGEGT. The CDR3 has 18 amino acids. CDR3 DNA sequence: TGTGCCAGCAGTTTGATAGCGGGGGGTCTGAGCTCCTACAATGAGCAGTTCTTC. It codes for CASSLIAGGLSSYNEQFF.